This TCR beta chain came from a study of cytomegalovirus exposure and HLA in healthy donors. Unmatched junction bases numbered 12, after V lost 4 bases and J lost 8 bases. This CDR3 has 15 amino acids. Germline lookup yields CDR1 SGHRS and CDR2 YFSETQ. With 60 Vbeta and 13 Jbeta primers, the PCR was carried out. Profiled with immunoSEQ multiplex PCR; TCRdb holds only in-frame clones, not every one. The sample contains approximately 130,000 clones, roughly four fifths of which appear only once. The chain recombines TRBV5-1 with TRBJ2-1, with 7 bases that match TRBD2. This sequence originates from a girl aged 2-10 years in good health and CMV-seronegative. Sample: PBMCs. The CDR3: CASSPSGLITDEQFF. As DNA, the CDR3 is TGCGCCAGCAGCCCTAGCGGCCTGATTACGGATGAGCAGTTCTTC.